This T cell receptor beta chain was profiled in a study of shared clonotypes between healthy human individuals. Study-wide background: CD4 naive cells filled three plates per donor, CD4 memory three, CD8 naive two and CD8 memory one.

Deep was the level at which the assay was run. Clones were sequenced by immunoSEQ multiplex PCR, and TCRdb holds only the in-frame ones, with some missing. Among more than 850,000 clones listed, around 78% were seen once. Findings of the study overall: Incomplete sequencing of sorted subsets was indicated by rarefaction despite large depth.

Germline CDR1 SGHAT, CDR2 FQNNGV. The CDR3 contains 15 residues. V shed 3 bases, J shed 3 bases, and the junction held 3 bases outside the gene matches. A few counts support this clone. Its antigen is not known. This chain joins TRBV11-2 and TRBJ2-2, with 8 bases fitting TRBD1. Sequencing was done on a sample of memory CD4+ T cells from PBMCs. Specified subset: CD45RA-negative fraction. This clonotype was obtained from a young man in good health. Some clones in this sample may be carry-over from other donors' samples. CDR3 DNA: TGTGCCAGCAGCTTTTACAGGGGGGACACCGGGGAGCTGTTTTTT. Translated: CASSFYRGDTGELFF. Full variable domain (rest looked up from reference TRBV11-2 and TRBJ2-2): EAGVAQSPRYKIIEKRQSVAFWCNPISGHATLYWYQQILGQGPKLLIQFQNNGVVDDSQLPKDRFSAERLKGVDSTLKIQPAKLEDSAVYLCASSFYRGDTGELFFGEGSRLTVL.